This T cell receptor (beta chain) appears in the sequencing data of a study of long-term antiretroviral therapy in people with HIV. The assay, immunoSEQ v3.0, was run at survey level. Generated by immunoSEQ multiplex PCR, the TCRdb table keeps only in-frame clones and is missing some. Altogether some 10,000 clones are present, 70% to 75% being singletons, with the ten largest covering around 20%. CDR1 and CDR2 from the germline V gene are LGHNA and YNFKEQ. The CDR3 contains 18 residues. V lost 5 bases, J lost 4 bases, and 26 bases lay in between. The receptor's source is a man aged 40-55 years with HIV. This material consisted of unsorted PBMCs, taken 1.8 years before starting antiretroviral therapy. The rearrangement uses TRBV4-2 and TRBJ1-1; TRBD1 might be the D (6 bases). The chain's CDR3 is CASSKKGGKGGDFTEAFF. CDR3 DNA: TGTGCCAGCAGCAAGAAAGGGGGTAAAGGGGGTGATTTCACTGAAGCTTTCTTT.